A selection of T cell receptor beta chains follows, all from one sample in a study of T cell responses to AZD1222 COVID-19 vaccine. Profiling relied on immunoSEQ multiplex PCR, and the TCRdb table lists in-frame clones only, not all of them. The sample has 95,000 to 100,000 clones, 80% to 90% seen once. Sequencing used peripheral blood, obtained on day 0 of AZD1222 vaccination. The receptors were gathered from an adult in good health. Both conserved end residues are part of each CDR3.

j_call v_call cdr3_aa
TRBJ1-5 TRBV6-2/TRBV6-3 CASSWTGTNQPQHF
TRBJ2-7 TRBV11-3 CASSSRAGTSEQYF
TRBJ1-6 TRBV11-2 CASSLDGTARGRSPLHF
TRBJ2-7 TRBV12-5 CASDPPGVFNLYEQYF
TRBJ1-1 TRBV6-5 CASSPPGQGSTEAFF
TRBJ2-5 TRBV28 CASSLLGGGQTQETQYF
TRBJ2-7 TRBV15 CATSEGLEGYEQYF
TRBJ1-1 TRBV18 CASSPRPPGSTEAFF
TRBJ2-2 TRBV18 CASSSTGFRNTGELFF
TRBJ2-1 TRBV7-3 CASSSLAGSYNEQFF
TRBJ1-6 TRBV13 CASSNFEVGSPLHF
TRBJ2-1 TRBV12-3/TRBV12-4 CASRGPGSGEQFF